This is a list of T cell receptor beta chains from one sample in a study of OX40 agonist ivuxolimab in advanced cancers. Profiled with immunoSEQ multiplex PCR; TCRdb holds only in-frame clones, not every one. This table holds around 55,000 clones, approximately 80% found once. Sequenced here: CD4+ or CD8+ T cells sorted from blood, sampled in a trial of the OX40 agonist ivuxolimab. These receptors were obtained from an adult with an advanced solid tumor such as melanoma, head and neck, liver or kidney cancer. Both conserved end residues are trimmed from each CDR3. Each record gives: V gene, CDR3 protein.

v_gene: TRBV30; CDR3aa: AWSSSRVTEAF
v_gene: TRBV6-5; CDR3aa: ASKTGGGYNSPLH
v_gene: TRBV6-5; CDR3aa: ASSYSESTEAF
v_gene: TRBV6-5; CDR3aa: ASSYSPGSGDTQY
v_gene: TRBV18; CDR3aa: ASSRGLDNEQF
v_gene: TRBV11-3; CDR3aa: ASSPVAKQGSSTDTQY
v_gene: TRBV9; CDR3aa: ASSPRMNTEAF
v_gene: TRBV5-1; CDR3aa: ASSSLASGTIGDTQY
v_gene: TRBV2; CDR3aa: ASRPTSGTETQY
v_gene: TRBV2; CDR3aa: ASSAERGGYNEQF
v_gene: TRBV6-4; CDR3aa: ASSDAGGINGYT
v_gene: TRBV7-9; CDR3aa: ASSLKAGGANPGELF
v_gene: TRBV9; CDR3aa: ASTRAGGGETQY
v_gene: TRBV7-3; CDR3aa: ASSPGRDRTTF
v_gene: TRBV15; CDR3aa: ATSSPSPGNEQY
v_gene: TRBV7-9; CDR3aa: ASSSQGRGTEAF
v_gene: TRBV28; CDR3aa: ASSSINTGYNEQF
v_gene: TRBV18; CDR3aa: ASSSSVGNTEAF
v_gene: TRBV6-1; CDR3aa: ASRASFSNQPQH
v_gene: TRBV11-2; CDR3aa: ASSLVRGSSYNSPLH